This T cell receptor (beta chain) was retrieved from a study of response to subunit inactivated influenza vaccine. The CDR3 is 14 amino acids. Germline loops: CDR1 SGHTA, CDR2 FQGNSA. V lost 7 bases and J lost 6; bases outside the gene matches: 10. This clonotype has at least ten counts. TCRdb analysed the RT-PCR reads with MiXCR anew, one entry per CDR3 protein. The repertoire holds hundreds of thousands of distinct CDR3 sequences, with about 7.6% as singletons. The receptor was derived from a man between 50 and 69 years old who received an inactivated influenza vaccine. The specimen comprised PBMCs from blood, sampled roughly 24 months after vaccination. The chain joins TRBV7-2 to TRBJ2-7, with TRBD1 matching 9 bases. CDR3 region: CASTPQGALSEQYF. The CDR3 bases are TGTGCCAGCACCCCACAGGGGGCGTTATCCGAGCAGTACTTC.